This is a list of T cell receptor beta chains from one sample in a study of breast tumors, draining lymph nodes, adjacent tissues. TCRdb analysed the multiplex PCR reads with MiXCR anew, one entry per CDR3 protein. The data hold tens of thousands of distinct CDR3 sequences, with more than 25% observed a single time. Sequencing input: axillary lymph node tissue. These receptors all stem from a female donor with breast cancer. Some clones in this sample may be carry-over from other donors' samples. CDR3s include the opening cysteine and the closing phenylalanine or tryptophan. The D gene is left open where the match is weak. Some rows mark clone size as missing; the rest say once, few, many or name a class of expanded clone.

abundance	v_gene	j_gene	d_gene	CDR3aa	CDR3nt
many	TRBV19	TRBJ2-7	TRBD1	CASSILGTGYEQYF	TGTGCCAGTAGTATCCTCGGGACAGGCTACGAGCAGTACTTC
many	TRBV7-9	TRBJ2-7	-	CASTTAGIDEQYF	TGTGCCAGCACCACAGCGGGTATCGACGAGCAGTACTTC
-	TRBV5-1	TRBJ2-5	-	CASSLVMGSQETRYF	TGCGCCAGCAGCTTAGTGATGGGATCCCAAGAGACCCGGTACTTC
many	TRBV20-1	TRBJ1-2	-	CSAQGWEIYGYTF	TGCAGTGCTCAAGGGTGGGAAATCTATGGCTACACCTTC
many	TRBV20-1	TRBJ2-4	TRBD1	CSAVTGAAKNIQYF	TGCAGTGCTGTGACAGGGGCAGCCAAAAACATTCAGTACTTC
many	TRBV20-1	TRBJ1-3	TRBD1	CSARDPAGQMALDTIYF	TGCAGTGCTAGAGACCCGGCGGGACAGATGGCCCTGGACACCATATATTTT
-	TRBV30	TRBJ1-1	-	CAWSWGDHTEAFF	TGTGCCTGGTCTTGGGGGGACCACACTGAAGCTTTCTTT
-	TRBV5-1	TRBJ1-1	-	CVSSLSLGNTEAFF	TGCGTCAGCAGCTTGTCCTTGGGGAACACTGAAGCCTTCTTT
-	TRBV6-2/TRBV6-3	TRBJ2-2	TRBD1	CAGSYGTGPWYGELFF	TGTGCCGGCAGCTACGGGACAGGACCATGGTATGGGGAGCTGTTTTTT
-	TRBV7-2	TRBJ2-3	-	CASSLDRYTDTQYF	TGTGCCAGCAGCTTAGATAGATACACAGATACGCAGTATTTT
few	TRBV11-2	TRBJ2-2	-	CASSLAFGTGDTGELFF	TGTGCCAGCAGCTTAGCGTTCGGCACGGGGGACACCGGGGAGCTGTTTTTT
many	TRBV5-6	TRBJ2-7	TRBD2	CASSPGGVRYEQYF	TGTGCCAGCAGCCCGGGGGGTGTGAGGTACGAGCAGTACTTC
many	TRBV30	TRBJ2-2	TRBD2	CAWSQGLGGELFF	TGTGCCTGGAGTCAGGGACTAGGGGGGGAGCTGTTTTTT
once	TRBV5-6	TRBJ1-1	TRBD1	CASSRGQLNTEAFF	TGTGCCAGCAGCCGGGGACAGTTGAACACTGAAGCTTTCTTT
-	TRBV7-2	TRBJ2-7	TRBD1	CASSSGTDCEQYF	TGCGCCAGCAGCTCCGGGACAGACTGCGAGCAGTACTTC
many	TRBV29-1	TRBJ1-2	-	CSVEDPFTGDLYGYTF	TGCAGCGTTGAAGATCCCTTTACGGGAGACCTCTATGGCTACACCTTC
many	TRBV5-6	TRBJ2-7	-	CASSLLSYEQYF	TGTGCCAGCAGCTTACTCTCTTACGAGCAGTACTTC
many	TRBV5-4	TRBJ2-7	-	CASSLAGTAYYEQYF	TGTGCCAGCAGCTTGGCCGGGACCGCTTACTACGAGCAGTACTTC
many	TRBV5-8	TRBJ1-2	-	CASSLGTSLYGYTF	TGTGCCAGCAGCTTGGGGACCTCACTCTATGGCTACACCTTC
-	TRBV6-1	TRBJ2-5	TRBD1	CASSGGTGGLWETQYF	TGTGCCAGCAGTGGCGGGACAGGGGGCCTTTGGGAGACCCAGTACTTC
many	TRBV3-1	TRBJ1-5	-	CASSQAGQNQPQHF	TGTGCCAGCAGCCAGGCCGGGCAAAATCAGCCCCAGCATTTT
-	TRBV11-1	TRBJ2-5	-	CASSPSTNAGAETQSF	TGTGCCAGCAGCCCCTCAACCAATGCCGGCGCGGAGACCCAGTCCTTC
many	TRBV12-3/TRBV12-4	TRBJ1-2	TRBD1	CASSPSRGQGYTF	TGTGCCAGCAGTCCCTCGAGGGGGCAAGGCTACACCTTC
many	TRBV14	TRBJ1-6	-	CASSHDRFYNSPLHF	TGTGCCAGCAGCCATGACAGATTCTATAATTCACCCCTCCACTTT
many	TRBV20-1	TRBJ2-7	TRBD2	CSARGTSDYEQYF	TGCAGTGCTCGCGGGACTAGCGACTACGAGCAGTACTTC
-	TRBV20-1	TRBJ2-2	TRBD1	CSAPDRGAGELFF	TGCAGTGCTCCCGACAGGGGAGCCGGGGAGCTGTTTTTT
many	TRBV11-3	TRBJ2-7	-	CASRSADYEQYF	TGTGCCAGCAGATCAGCGGACTACGAGCAGTACTTC
many	TRBV12-3/TRBV12-4	TRBJ1-3	-	CASSFKGLVNTIYF	TGTGCCAGCAGTTTCAAGGGGTTAGTGAACACCATATATTTT
many	TRBV27	TRBJ2-1	TRBD1	CASSFRGPRQGYNEQFF	TGTGCCAGCAGTTTCAGGGGACCCAGACAGGGTTACAATGAGCAGTTCTTC
many	TRBV10-3	TRBJ1-2	-	CAISENRVFGYTF	TGTGCCATCAGTGAAAACAGGGTTTTTGGCTACACCTTC
-	TRBV28	TRBJ1-5	-	CASSTRGSYSNQPQHF	TGTGCCAGCAGTACCCGCGGGTCTTATAGCAATCAGCCCCAGCATTTT